A selection of T cell receptor beta chains follows, all from one sample in a study of cytomegalovirus exposure and HLA in healthy donors. Data came from immunoSEQ multiplex PCR; TCRdb stores just in-frame clones and leaves some out. The sample contains about 68,000 clones, 91% of which appear only once. The sequenced material came from PBMCs. Receptors originate from a man aged 18 to 30 in good health and CMV-seronegative. Both conserved end residues are part of each CDR3. The order of the fields is J gene, V gene, clone size, D gene, CDR3 protein, CDR3 DNA. The D gene is left open where the match is weak. A row's size may be missing; if present it is once, few, many or a size class.

TRBJ2-7 TRBV9 . TRBD1 CASITGDRTYEQYF TGTGCCAGCATCACAGGGGATCGCACGTACGAGCAGTACTTC
TRBJ1-1 TRBV29-1 . . CSVVRRRRDDTEAFF TGCAGCGTTGTTCGCAGGCGGCGGGACGACACTGAAGCTTTCTTT
TRBJ2-7 TRBV29-1 . . CSASYTAEQYF TGCAGCGCGTCCTATACTGCCGAGCAGTACTTC
TRBJ2-4 TRBV27 few TRBD1 CASRTQDRGPQVPPAKNIQYF TGTGCCAGCAGAACCCAGGACAGGGGGCCGCAAGTACCCCCAGCCAAAAACATTCAGTACTTC
TRBJ1-3 TRBV6-5 . . CASSYSFPSGNTIYF TGTGCCAGCAGTTACTCGTTCCCTAGCGGAAACACCATATATTTT
TRBJ1-2 TRBV6-5 . . CASSPRGFFYGYTF TGTGCCAGCAGCCCTCGGGGGTTTTTTTATGGCTACACCTTC
TRBJ2-7 TRBV19 . TRBD1 CASRDRQGAREQYF TGTGCCAGTAGGGACAGACAGGGGGCGCGAGAGCAGTACTTC
TRBJ2-6 TRBV19 . TRBD1 CASSIGGQHLLGANVLTF TGTGCCAGTAGTATTGGGGGACAGCACCTTCTTGGGGCCAACGTCCTGACTTTC
TRBJ1-5 TRBV4-2 . TRBD1 CASSQEGGGAQPQHF TGTGCCAGCAGCCAAGAAGGAGGGGGCGCGCAGCCCCAGCATTTT
TRBJ1-1 TRBV7-9 . TRBD1 CASSLGDRVRFAEAFF TGTGCCAGCAGCTTAGGAGACAGGGTCAGGTTCGCTGAAGCTTTCTTT
TRBJ2-5 TRBV27 . . CASSLRQGGNLQYF TGTGCCAGCAGTCTTAGACAGGGCGGGAATCTCCAGTACTTC
TRBJ2-6 TRBV13 once . CASSTRGSGANVLTF TGTGCCAGCAGCACCCGCGGCTCTGGGGCCAACGTCCTGACTTTC
TRBJ2-1 TRBV5-1 . . CASSFGSDEQFF TGCGCCAGCAGCTTTGGTAGCGATGAGCAGTTCTTC
TRBJ1-5 TRBV7-2 . . CASSPGGNSNQPQHF TGTGCCAGCAGCCCGGGGGGAAATAGCAATCAGCCCCAGCATTTT
TRBJ2-1 TRBV9 . TRBD1 CASSVEWTGLDEQFF TGTGCCAGCAGCGTAGAATGGACAGGGTTAGATGAGCAGTTCTTC
TRBJ1-1 TRBV7-9 . . CASVKEGGSTEAFF TGTGCCAGCGTGAAAGAGGGGGGGAGCACTGAAGCTTTCTTT
TRBJ2-2 TRBV7-2 . . CASSLVASGDTGELFF TGTGCCAGCAGCTTAGTGGCTTCGGGGGACACCGGGGAGCTGTTTTTT
TRBJ2-3 TRBV19 once . CASTKLGTDTQYF TGTGCCAGTACTAAGCTGGGCACAGATACGCAGTATTTT
TRBJ2-3 TRBV10-3 . TRBD2 CATSGTSGITDTQYF TGTGCCACCTCGGGGACTAGCGGGATCACAGATACGCAGTATTTT
TRBJ2-5 TRBV10-3 . TRBD2 CAMSTSGETQYF TGTGCCATGTCGACTAGCGGAGAGACCCAGTACTTC
TRBJ1-2 TRBV15 . . CATSREQNYGYTF TGTGCCACCAGCAGAGAACAGAACTATGGCTACACCTTC
TRBJ2-2 TRBV27 . . CASSLGGGAGELFF TGTGCCAGCAGTTTGGGAGGGGGGGCCGGGGAGCTGTTTTTT
TRBJ2-2 TRBV7-9 . . CASSYLQGNTGELFF TGTGCCAGCAGTTATCTACAGGGGAACACCGGGGAGCTGTTTTTT
TRBJ2-7 TRBV6-6 . . CASSRLQESYEQYF TGTGCCAGCAGTCGACTCCAAGAGTCCTACGAGCAGTACTTC
TRBJ1-1 TRBV27 . TRBD1 CASRTGATEAFF TGTGCCAGCAGAACAGGGGCTACTGAAGCTTTCTTT
TRBJ2-5 TRBV5-1 . TRBD2 CASSLGLAGQQETQYF TGCGCCAGCAGCTTGGGACTAGCGGGACAACAAGAGACCCAGTACTTC
TRBJ2-5 TRBV7-8 . . CASRTTGTQETQYF TGTGCCAGCAGGACTACAGGGACCCAAGAGACCCAGTACTTC
TRBJ1-1 TRBV11-2 . TRBD1 CASSQDRGPNEAFF TGTGCCAGCAGCCAGGACAGGGGGCCGAATGAAGCTTTCTTT
TRBJ2-2 TRBV7-8 . . CASSSRESGYGELFF TGTGCCAGCAGCTCCCGCGAATCAGGGTACGGGGAGCTGTTTTTT
TRBJ1-5 TRBV6-6 . TRBD1 CASRETGGIYQPQHF TGTGCCAGCAGAGAGACAGGGGGCATCTATCAGCCCCAGCATTTT
TRBJ2-1 TRBV5-4 . TRBD2 CASSSFAGVGNEQFF TGTGCCAGCAGCTCCTTTGCGGGAGTCGGTAATGAGCAGTTCTTC
TRBJ2-3 TRBV29-1 . . CSVTPPSDTQYF TGCAGCGTGACCCCTCCTAGCGATACGCAGTATTTT
TRBJ2-2 TRBV15 once TRBD2 CATSTRLAEMTGELFF TGTGCCACCAGCACTAGACTAGCGGAGATGACCGGGGAGCTGTTTTTT